The rows below give T cell receptor beta chains drawn from one sample of a study of T cells in Graves' hyperthyroidism and ophthalmopathy. Using its own MiXCR run on the multiplex PCR reads, TCRdb lists one record per CDR3 protein. The sample carries about 570,000 distinct CDR3 sequences, 35% to 55% recorded once. Material: peripheral blood or thyroid tissue (not recorded which). These receptors all stem from an adult woman with Graves' disease, either hyperthyroidism or ophthalmopathy (not recorded which). CDR3s include the opening cysteine and the closing phenylalanine or tryptophan. The D gene is left open where the match is weak. Only part of the rows carry a size: once, few, many, or a class if the clone is expanded.

d_gene,v_gene,abundance,j_gene,CDR3aa,CDR3nt
NA,TRBV5-6,many,TRBJ2-6,CASSYRGLRSGANVLTF,TGTGCCAGCAGCTACCGGGGCCTCCGCTCTGGGGCCAACGTCCTGACTTTC
TRBD1,TRBV5-1,NA,TRBJ2-7,CASSQGQVKPYEQYF,TGCGCCAGCAGCCAAGGACAGGTGAAACCCTACGAGCAGTACTTC
TRBD1,TRBV10-3,NA,TRBJ1-1,CAIRGQGGTEAFF,TGTGCCATCAGGGGACAGGGCGGCACTGAAGCTTTCTTT
NA,TRBV28,many,TRBJ1-1,CASSLYLNTEAFF,TGTGCCAGCAGCTTATATTTGAACACTGAAGCTTTCTTT
NA,TRBV20-1,few,TRBJ2-5,CSARDRIETQYF,TGCAGTGCCCGTGACCGAATAGAGACCCAGTACTTC
NA,TRBV7-3,few,TRBJ2-1,CASSSQDSGEQFF,TGTGCCAGCAGCTCTCAGGACAGCGGTGAGCAGTTCTTC
NA,TRBV28,NA,TRBJ1-3,CASILSLSGNTIYF,TGTGCCAGCATTCTATCTCTCTCTGGAAACACCATATATTTT
NA,TRBV2,many,TRBJ2-3,CASSVMGTDTQYF,TGTGCCAGCAGTGTGATGGGCACAGATACGCAGTATTTT
NA,TRBV6-5,once,TRBJ1-6,CASSYGGLNSPLHF,TGTGCCAGCAGTTACGGGGGGCTGAATTCACCCCTCCACTTT
NA,TRBV5-1,many,TRBJ1-2,CASSLSGYNYGYTF,TGCGCCAGCAGCTTGTCAGGGTATAACTATGGCTACACCTTC
NA,TRBV6-5,NA,TRBJ1-1,CASSRQAFLSTEAFF,TGTGCCAGCAGTCGACAAGCCTTTTTGAGCACTGAAGCTTTCTTT
TRBD2,TRBV9,few,TRBJ2-7,CTSSGRPPPEQYF,TGTACCAGTAGCGGGAGGCCCCCCCCCGAGCAGTACTTC
NA,TRBV7-2,NA,TRBJ1-1,CASSTDPGPSAQAFF,TGTGCCAGCAGCACTGACCCGGGGCCTTCAGCACAAGCTTTCTTT
TRBD1,TRBV20-1,once,TRBJ1-5,CSARDRVFQPQHF,TGCAGCGCCCGGGACAGGGTTTTTCAGCCCCAGCATTTT
NA,TRBV28,few,TRBJ1-5,CASSLEERGSNQPQHF,TGTGCCAGCAGTTTAGAGGAGAGGGGTAGCAATCAGCCCCAGCATTTT
NA,TRBV24-1,NA,TRBJ1-2,CATRDGNYGYTF,TGTGCCACCCGGGACGGGAACTATGGCTACACCTTC
NA,TRBV24-1,few,TRBJ1-5,CATSAPVSNQPQHF,TGTGCCACCAGTGCGCCCGTGAGCAATCAGCCCCAGCATTTT
NA,TRBV10-3,NA,TRBJ2-2,CAISGRTNTGELFF,TGTGCCATCAGTGGCAGGACGAACACCGGGGAGCTGTTTTTT
TRBD1,TRBV12-3/TRBV12-4,NA,TRBJ1-1,CASNRQGGPEAFF,TGTGCCAGCAATAGACAGGGAGGACCTGAAGCTTTCTTT
NA,TRBV5-1,NA,TRBJ2-5,CASSRGMNTGGWKTQYF,TGCGCCAGCAGCCGAGGGATGAACACCGGGGGATGGAAGACCCAGTACTTC
NA,TRBV5-4,NA,TRBJ2-2,CASSLVTGGGELFF,TGTGCCAGCAGCTTAGTAACAGGCGGCGGGGAGCTGTTTTTT
TRBD2,TRBV10-3,NA,TRBJ2-1,CATTGLAGERYNEQFF,TGTGCCACTACGGGACTAGCGGGAGAGCGTTACAATGAGCAGTTCTTC
TRBD1,TRBV24-1,NA,TRBJ1-4,CATSTGANEKLFF,TGTGCCACCTCGACAGGGGCTAATGAAAAACTGTTTTTT
NA,TRBV5-1,many,TRBJ1-2,CASSSQGHYGYTF,TGCGCCAGCAGCTCACAGGGTCACTATGGCTACACCTTC
NA,TRBV6-1,many,TRBJ2-5,CASSTEREETQYF,TGTGCCAGCAGTACGGAGAGAGAAGAGACCCAGTACTTC
TRBD1,TRBV10-3,NA,TRBJ1-1,CAISEQDRLRAFF,TGTGCCATCAGTGAGCAGGACAGGTTGAGGGCTTTCTTT
NA,TRBV5-6,many,TRBJ1-6,CASSLVLNAEQGSYNSPLHF,TGTGCCAGCAGCTTGGTGCTCAACGCGGAGCAGGGATCCTATAATTCACCCCTCCACTTT